What follows is one TCR beta chain and its context. Its antigen is unidentified. Autoimmune disease history or systemic immunosuppression excluded patients. The data derive from a study of OX40 agonist ivuxolimab in advanced cancers. The wider study: The patients' treatment was ivuxolimab, an agonistic anti-OX40 (CD134) antibody.

Sequencing was performed with immunoSEQ multiplex PCR; in TCRdb, only in-frame clones are kept and a portion is missing. Of around 52,000 clones listed, 83% are singletons. Study-wide results and caveats: The antigen specificity of the peripheral T cells (those that were expanded) was not determined.

V lost 6 bases, J lost 2 bases, and 6 bases stayed unmatched. The CDR3 consists of 14 residues. The germline V gene encodes CDR1 SGHTA and CDR2 FQGNSA. The rearrangement joins TRBV7-2 to TRBJ2-5; the match to TRBD1 covers 7 bases. Sequencing was performed on CD4+ or CD8+ T cells sorted from blood, taken in a trial of the OX40 agonist ivuxolimab. This TCR came from an adult with an advanced solid tumor such as melanoma, head and neck, liver or kidney cancer. CDR3 in DNA: TGTGCCAGCAGTCCACGCAGGGGGCAAGAGACCCAGTACTTC. Amino acids: CASSPRRGQETQYF.